These T cell receptor beta chains were read from a single sample in a study of T cells in Graves' hyperthyroidism and ophthalmopathy. TCRdb ran MiXCR on the multiplex PCR reads and lists one entry per CDR3 protein. The data contain roughly 250,000 distinct CDR3 sequences, roughly 15% of them seen just once; the ten biggest clones take up around 28%. The specimen was blood. Receptors were obtained from a woman in her late teens or twenties with Graves' ophthalmopathy. Both conserved end residues are part of each CDR3. A D gene is named only where the DNA matches it firmly. Not every row has a clone size; where given, it reads once, few, many or a size class.

clone size,J gene,D gene,V gene,CDR3 DNA,CDR3 protein
many,TRBJ2-5,TRBD2,TRBV6-1,TGTGCCAGCAGCCCGCGGGCTAGCGGGGTGGGGGAGACCCAGTACTTC,CASSPRASGVGETQYF
medium-sized,TRBJ2-1,NA,TRBV11-2,TGTGCCAGCAGCTTATGGCAGGGTGCCTACAATGAGCAGTTCTTC,CASSLWQGAYNEQFF
many,TRBJ2-2,TRBD2,TRBV29-1,TGCAGCGTTGATGTCGGGGGGGCGAACACCGGGGAGCTGTTTTTT,CSVDVGGANTGELFF
NA,TRBJ1-6,TRBD1,TRBV20-1,TGCAGTGCACAGACAGGGGGTTCACCCCTCCACTTT,CSAQTGGSPLHF
many,TRBJ2-1,TRBD1,TRBV12-3/TRBV12-4,TGTGCCAACAGGCCCACAGGGGTAGCCACCCAGCAGTTCTTC,CANRPTGVATQQFF
many,TRBJ1-1,NA,TRBV20-1,TGCAGTGCTAGTAGTCCGAACACTGAAGCTTTCTTT,CSASSPNTEAFF
many,TRBJ2-3,TRBD2,TRBV15,TGTGCCACCAGCAGTCCAAGGACTAGCGGGGGTGTAGATACGCAGTATTTT,CATSSPRTSGGVDTQYF
NA,TRBJ2-7,NA,TRBV5-6,TGTGCCAGCAGCTTAGGGGTTTCCTACGGGCAGTACTTC,CASSLGVSYGQYF
many,TRBJ1-2,NA,TRBV12-5,TGTGCTAGTGGTTTGGATGGGCCTCTTAACTATGGCTACACCTTC,CASGLDGPLNYGYTF
many,TRBJ1-5,NA,TRBV18,TGTGCCAGCTCACCGCGCGGGGGAATTGATCAGCCCCAGCATTTT,CASSPRGGIDQPQHF
many,TRBJ2-1,NA,TRBV18,TGTGCCAGCTCACCAAAACTAGAGTCGTCTCAGTTCTTC,CASSPKLESSQFF
many,TRBJ2-2,NA,TRBV24-1,TGTGCCACCAGTGATTGGGACACCCCGAACACCGGGGAGCTGTTTTTT,CATSDWDTPNTGELFF
many,TRBJ2-6,TRBD1,TRBV6-5,TGTGCCAGCAGTTACGGGACAGGGGATGGGGCCAACGTCCTGACTTTC,CASSYGTGDGANVLTF
many,TRBJ2-7,TRBD2,TRBV7-3,TGTGCCAGCAGCCTACTAGCGGGACGGCCCTACGAGCAGTACTTC,CASSLLAGRPYEQYF
NA,TRBJ2-5,NA,TRBV12-3/TRBV12-4,TGTGCCAGCAGTTTTAATAGCCTACAGTACCAAGAGACCCAGTACTTC,CASSFNSLQYQETQYF
many,TRBJ1-2,TRBD1,TRBV7-2,TGTGCCAGCAGCTTAGGGACAGGGCATGGCTACACCTTC,CASSLGTGHGYTF
few,TRBJ2-7,TRBD1,TRBV4-2,TGTGCCAGCAGCCCACTTGGACAGGGATTGGGCTACGAGCAGTACTTC,CASSPLGQGLGYEQYF
many,TRBJ1-2,NA,TRBV28,TGTGCCAGCAGTTTTGGAGGGGTATACACCTATGGCTACACCTTC,CASSFGGVYTYGYTF
NA,TRBJ2-3,TRBD2,TRBV6-4,TGTGCCAGCAGTGAAGCGGGGGGCACAGATACGCAGTATTTT,CASSEAGGTDTQYF
many,TRBJ1-4,TRBD1,TRBV9,TGTGCCAGCAGCTCTGACAGGGGCGGTGAAAAACTGTTTTTT,CASSSDRGGEKLFF
many,TRBJ2-3,NA,TRBV2,TGTGCCAGCAGTCGTGGCCCCCTCCCCACAGATACGCAGTATTTT,CASSRGPLPTDTQYF
few,TRBJ2-7,NA,TRBV14,TGTGCCAGCAGCCAAGGGTGGGGTTCCTACGAGCAGTACTTC,CASSQGWGSYEQYF
many,TRBJ1-5,NA,TRBV6-2/TRBV6-3,TGTGCCAGCAGTCAAGGCAGGGTTCCGCATTTT,CASSQGRVPHF
many,TRBJ1-1,NA,TRBV20-1,TGCAGTGCCGCAAGGTGGGGGACTGAAGCTTTCTTT,CSAARWGTEAFF
few,TRBJ1-5,NA,TRBV19,TGTGCCAGTAGTATCTCGGCTTATCAGCCCCAGCATTTT,CASSISAYQPQHF
many,TRBJ2-5,TRBD2,TRBV5-1,TGCGCCAGCAGCTCCTACGCACTAGCGGCTCAAGAGACCCAGTACTTC,CASSSYALAAQETQYF
many,TRBJ2-2,NA,TRBV28,TGTGCCAGCAGTCGTCACCCAGTCACCGGGGAGCTGTTTTTT,CASSRHPVTGELFF
NA,TRBJ2-1,NA,TRBV6-4,TGTGCCAGCAGTCGGTCAGGGGCCGATGAGCAGTTCTTC,CASSRSGADEQFF
NA,TRBJ1-2,TRBD1,TRBV6-1,TGTGCCAGCAGTCCGACAGGGGAAGTCTATGGCTACACCTTC,CASSPTGEVYGYTF
many,TRBJ1-5,TRBD1,TRBV5-8,TGTGCCAGCAGCTCACAGGGGTATGGCAATCAGCCCCAGCATTTT,CASSSQGYGNQPQHF
many,TRBJ2-6,TRBD1,TRBV11-2,TGTGCCAGCAGCTCTTACAGGGGGTTCGGGGCCAACGTCCTGACTTTC,CASSSYRGFGANVLTF
few,TRBJ2-7,TRBD1,TRBV24-1,TGTGCCACCAGTGCCACAGGGGGATTCTACGAGCAGTACTTC,CATSATGGFYEQYF